The rows below give T cell receptor beta chains drawn from one sample of a study of cytomegalovirus exposure and HLA in healthy donors. Profiling relied on immunoSEQ multiplex PCR, and the TCRdb table lists in-frame clones only, not all of them. The sample shows approximately 160,000 clones, around 63% of them seen only once. Sequencing was carried out using PBMCs. These receptors all come from a woman aged 18-35 years in good health and CMV-seropositive. CDR3s include the opening cysteine and the closing phenylalanine or tryptophan. The order of the fields is V gene, clone size, J gene, D gene, CDR3 protein, CDR3 DNA. D genes are given only for firm matches. Only some rows state a clone size, as once, few, many or a class for expanded clones.

v_call: TRBV27
clone_size: .
j_call: TRBJ2-3
d_call: TRBD2
cdr3_aa: CASNRLPGLAGGTYTQYF
cdr3_nt: TGTGCCAGCAACCGCCTCCCGGGACTAGCGGGAGGTACTTATACGCAGTATTTT

v_call: TRBV27
clone_size: few
j_call: TRBJ2-7
d_call: .
cdr3_aa: CASSPDTVGRGSYEQYF
cdr3_nt: TGTGCCAGCAGCCCAGACACGGTGGGGAGAGGCTCCTACGAGCAGTACTTC

v_call: TRBV19
clone_size: .
j_call: TRBJ2-7
d_call: .
cdr3_aa: CASSMGYGRATYEQYF
cdr3_nt: TGTGCCAGTAGTATGGGGTATGGGCGGGCCACCTACGAGCAGTACTTC

v_call: TRBV29-1
clone_size: .
j_call: TRBJ1-1
d_call: .
cdr3_aa: CSAGEDGTLNTEAFF
cdr3_nt: TGCAGCGCCGGGGAGGACGGGACCTTGAACACTGAAGCTTTCTTT

v_call: TRBV2
clone_size: .
j_call: TRBJ1-1
d_call: .
cdr3_aa: CASSEIWSKAFF
cdr3_nt: TGTGCCAGCAGTGAAATCTGGAGTAAAGCTTTCTTT

v_call: TRBV7-9
clone_size: .
j_call: TRBJ2-2
d_call: TRBD1
cdr3_aa: CASSNSGQGGAGELFF
cdr3_nt: TGTGCCAGCAGCAATTCGGGACAGGGGGGGGCCGGGGAGCTGTTTTTT

v_call: TRBV28
clone_size: once
j_call: TRBJ2-7
d_call: TRBD2
cdr3_aa: CASSRPGRGGYEQYF
cdr3_nt: TGTGCCAGTTCTCGCCCCGGGCGGGGAGGGTACGAGCAGTACTTC

v_call: TRBV10-3
clone_size: .
j_call: TRBJ2-1
d_call: .
cdr3_aa: CATSERDSANEQFF
cdr3_nt: TGTGCCACCAGTGAGAGGGATAGCGCCAATGAGCAGTTCTTC

v_call: TRBV4-1
clone_size: .
j_call: TRBJ2-3
d_call: TRBD2
cdr3_aa: CASSQEGLAGGPDTQYF
cdr3_nt: TGCGCCAGCAGCCAAGAAGGACTAGCGGGAGGCCCAGATACGCAGTATTTT

v_call: TRBV29-1
clone_size: .
j_call: TRBJ1-1
d_call: .
cdr3_aa: CSVAWEGNTEAFF
cdr3_nt: TGCAGCGTTGCTTGGGAGGGGAACACTGAAGCTTTCTTT

v_call: TRBV4-1
clone_size: .
j_call: TRBJ1-2
d_call: .
cdr3_aa: CASSPGKSQLNYGYTF
cdr3_nt: TGCGCCAGCAGCCCTGGTAAAAGCCAACTTAACTATGGCTACACCTTC

v_call: TRBV6-5
clone_size: .
j_call: TRBJ2-3
d_call: .
cdr3_aa: CASSYSMARPEDTQYF
cdr3_nt: TGTGCCAGCAGTTACTCGATGGCTAGGCCAGAAGATACGCAGTATTTT

v_call: TRBV19
clone_size: .
j_call: TRBJ1-1
d_call: .
cdr3_aa: CASSIMGAKTFF
cdr3_nt: TGTGCCAGTAGTATAATGGGGGCCAAGACTTTCTTT

v_call: TRBV30
clone_size: .
j_call: TRBJ1-2
d_call: .
cdr3_aa: CAWSPGLGPGYTF
cdr3_nt: TGTGCCTGGAGTCCTGGACTAGGCCCGGGCTACACCTTC

v_call: TRBV30
clone_size: few
j_call: TRBJ1-5
d_call: TRBD1
cdr3_aa: CAWSRQGQGPQHF
cdr3_nt: TGTGCCTGGAGTCGACAGGGCCAAGGGCCCCAGCATTTT

v_call: TRBV4-1
clone_size: .
j_call: TRBJ2-1
d_call: TRBD2
cdr3_aa: CASSFLAGGVEQFF
cdr3_nt: TGCGCCAGCAGTTTCCTAGCGGGGGGGGTTGAGCAGTTCTTC

v_call: TRBV19
clone_size: .
j_call: TRBJ2-2
d_call: TRBD1
cdr3_aa: CASRNDRATGELFF
cdr3_nt: TGTGCCAGTAGAAATGACAGGGCAACCGGGGAGCTGTTTTTT

v_call: TRBV4-2
clone_size: .
j_call: TRBJ2-1
d_call: .
cdr3_aa: CASSQAGENEQFF
cdr3_nt: TGTGCCAGCAGCCAAGCCGGGGAGAATGAGCAGTTCTTC

v_call: TRBV7-8
clone_size: .
j_call: TRBJ2-1
d_call: TRBD2
cdr3_aa: CASSPIATGGRNYNEQFF
cdr3_nt: TGTGCCAGCAGCCCGATCGCTACTGGCGGGAGGAACTACAATGAGCAGTTCTTC

v_call: TRBV6-6
clone_size: .
j_call: TRBJ2-7
d_call: .
cdr3_aa: CASSYETREEQYF
cdr3_nt: TGTGCCAGCAGCTACGAGACACGGGAGGAGCAGTACTTC

v_call: TRBV2
clone_size: .
j_call: TRBJ1-5
d_call: .
cdr3_aa: CASNRGSNQPQHF
cdr3_nt: TGTGCCAGCAATCGAGGTTCTAATCAGCCCCAACATTTT

v_call: TRBV4-2
clone_size: .
j_call: TRBJ1-5
d_call: TRBD1
cdr3_aa: CASSQGRGPRGPQHF
cdr3_nt: TGTGCCAGCAGCCAAGGCAGGGGGCCCAGAGGACCCCAGCATTTT

v_call: TRBV7-6
clone_size: .
j_call: TRBJ2-5
d_call: TRBD1
cdr3_aa: CASSPRRTGQETQYF
cdr3_nt: TGTGCCAGCAGCCCGCGACGGACAGGCCAAGAGACCCAGTACTTC

v_call: TRBV7-2
clone_size: .
j_call: TRBJ1-4
d_call: .
cdr3_aa: CASSLGGANEKLFF
cdr3_nt: TGTGCCAGCAGCTTAGGGGGGGCTAATGAAAAACTGTTTTTT

v_call: TRBV10-3
clone_size: .
j_call: TRBJ2-1
d_call: TRBD2
cdr3_aa: CAISESAGVPNEQFF
cdr3_nt: TGTGCCATCAGTGAGTCAGCGGGAGTCCCCAATGAGCAGTTCTTC

v_call: TRBV11-2
clone_size: .
j_call: TRBJ2-2
d_call: .
cdr3_aa: CASPQGRGTPKGELFF
cdr3_nt: TGTGCCAGTCCCCAGGGAAGAGGAACTCCCAAAGGGGAGCTGTTTTTT

v_call: TRBV10-2
clone_size: .
j_call: TRBJ2-7
d_call: TRBD1
cdr3_aa: CASRGTGTPYEQYF
cdr3_nt: TGCGCCAGCAGGGGGACAGGGACCCCCTACGAGCAGTACTTC

v_call: TRBV6-5
clone_size: .
j_call: TRBJ1-2
d_call: .
cdr3_aa: CASSSLAPSGYTF
cdr3_nt: TGTGCCAGCAGTTCACTCGCGCCCTCGGGCTACACCTTC

v_call: TRBV4-2
clone_size: few
j_call: TRBJ1-4
d_call: TRBD1
cdr3_aa: CASSQGQGAANEKLFF
cdr3_nt: TGTGCCAGCAGCCAAGGACAGGGGGCAGCTAATGAAAAACTGTTTTTT

v_call: TRBV6-5
clone_size: few
j_call: TRBJ1-1
d_call: .
cdr3_aa: CASSYGGATEAFF
cdr3_nt: TGTGCCAGCAGTTACGGGGGGGCCACTGAAGCTTTCTTT

v_call: TRBV7-9
clone_size: .
j_call: TRBJ2-1
d_call: .
cdr3_aa: CASSLGEYYNEQFF
cdr3_nt: TGTGCCAGCAGCTTGGGAGAATACTACAATGAGCAGTTCTTC

v_call: TRBV13
clone_size: .
j_call: TRBJ2-7
d_call: TRBD1
cdr3_aa: CASGLGQGGFYEQYF
cdr3_nt: TGTGCCAGCGGCTTAGGACAGGGGGGTTTCTACGAGCAGTACTTC

v_call: TRBV4-3
clone_size: .
j_call: TRBJ2-7
d_call: TRBD2
cdr3_aa: CASSQEFFAGDYEQYF
cdr3_nt: TGCGCCAGCAGCCAAGAATTCTTCGCGGGGGACTACGAGCAGTACTTC

v_call: TRBV29-1
clone_size: few
j_call: TRBJ2-1
d_call: .
cdr3_aa: CSVVLVSRSSYNEQFF
cdr3_nt: TGCAGCGTTGTACTGGTCTCACGGAGCTCCTACAATGAGCAGTTCTTC

v_call: TRBV7-2
clone_size: .
j_call: TRBJ1-6
d_call: TRBD1
cdr3_aa: CASSFGQGALNSPLHF
cdr3_nt: TGTGCCAGCAGCTTCGGCCAGGGGGCCCTGAATTCACCCCTCCACTTT

v_call: TRBV18
clone_size: few
j_call: TRBJ2-7
d_call: TRBD1
cdr3_aa: CASSPTAGQGTYEQYF
cdr3_nt: TGTGCCAGCTCACCTACCGCGGGACAGGGAACCTACGAGCAGTACTTC

v_call: TRBV9
clone_size: .
j_call: TRBJ2-2
d_call: .
cdr3_aa: CASSETLLVFGNTGELFF
cdr3_nt: TGTGCCAGCAGCGAAACACTACTAGTCTTTGGGAACACCGGGGAGCTGTTTTTT

v_call: TRBV7-2
clone_size: .
j_call: TRBJ1-1
d_call: .
cdr3_aa: CASSGTLLGTEAFF
cdr3_nt: TGTGCCAGCAGCGGGACTCTGCTAGGCACTGAAGCTTTCTTT

v_call: TRBV19
clone_size: .
j_call: TRBJ1-2
d_call: .
cdr3_aa: CASSTGGVNYGYTF
cdr3_nt: TGTGCCAGTAGTACGGGGGGTGTCAACTATGGCTACACCTTC

v_call: TRBV5-4
clone_size: .
j_call: TRBJ2-5
d_call: .
cdr3_aa: CASSSRQAEETQYF
cdr3_nt: TGTGCCAGCAGCTCACGACAGGCCGAAGAGACCCAGTACTTC